This passage covers 11 T cell receptor beta chains from one sample sequenced in a study of CD8+CD57+ T cells in acquired aplastic anemia. Researchers used genomic DNA as the template to profile TCR beta VDJ and CDR3. Via MiXCR, TCRdb re-called the reads, giving one row per CDR3 protein. The data show roughly 170,000 distinct CDR3 sequences, roughly 50% seen once. By flow cytometry, patients selected for sequencing had shown an expansion of CD8+CD57+ cells. Sequencing was performed on sorted CD4+, CD8+, or CD8+CD57+ T cells (not recorded which) from PBMCs. These receptors were obtained from a human donor with aplastic anemia.

This clonotype was counted ten times or more. The chain couples TRBV2 to TRBJ2-1, with 15 bases identical to TRBD2. Germline trimming cut 9 bases from V and 15 bases from J; bases unmatched to any gene: 6. The V gene's germline CDR1 is SNHLY and CDR2 FYNNEI. The length of the CDR3 is 12 residues. As DNA, the CDR3 is TGTGCCAGGGGACTAGCGGGGGGCAAAGCGTTCTTC. Protein product: CARGLAGGKAFF.

This clonotype occurred a few times. V usage is TRBV2 and J usage is TRBJ1-1; 7 bases fit TRBD1. CDR1 is SNHLY and CDR2 is FYNNEI in the germline V gene. The ends lost 6 bases at V and 1 base at J; junction bases unmatched: 8. The CDR3 extends over 15 amino acids. The CDR3 nucleotides are TGTGCCAGCAGAGAAAACAGGGGCCCGAACACTGAAGCTTTCTTT. This gives the protein CASRENRGPNTEAFF.

CDR3 in DNA: TGTGCCAGCAGCCATCTGCAAGGGTCTGAGCCCCAGCATTTT. Translating it yields CASSHLQGSEPQHF. The chain recombines TRBV3-1 with TRBJ1-5; D gene ambiguous. Between the trimmed V and J ends, which lost 3 bases and 8 bases, there was a span of 14 bases. The CDR3 loop spans 14 amino acids. Germline-derived CDR1 and CDR2 are LGHDT and YNNKEL (reference sequence).

In its sample, this clonotype was seen many times. The chain employs TRBV7-9 and TRBJ1-2; D possibly corresponds to TRBD1 (5 bases). Germline V gene data show CDR1 as SEHNR and CDR2 as FQNEAQ (reference sequence). Trimming cost V 0 bases and J 0 bases, with 11 bases left between them. CDR3 size: 16 residues. CDR3 in DNA: TGTGCCAGCAGCTTAGCGTTTTTGACAGCTAACTATGGCTACACCTTC. The encoded protein is CASSLAFLTANYGYTF.

The V call is TRBV19, the J call TRBJ2-3; D is unresolved. Germline V gene lookup returns CDR1 LNHDA and CDR2 SQIVND (reference sequence). The CDR3 totals 12 residues. V was cut by 6 bases and J by 4 bases, with 8 bases left in between. The CDR3 is CASSTTADTQYF. The DNA of the CDR3 is TGTGCCAGTAGCACCACCGCAGATACGCAGTATTTT.

A word on this clonotype: Since no conserved phenylalanine or tryptophan closes the CDR3, a read error is the likely cause. The genes are TRBV15 and TRBJ1-2; 7 bases map to TRBD1. V trimming: 11 bases; J trimming: 6 bases; junction bases outside the gene matches: 12. Germline V gene lookup returns CDR1 LNHNV and CDR2 YYDKDF (reference sequence). There are 13 residues in the CDR3. The CDR3 nucleotides read TGTGCCTCTCGGGGGGCAGGGGGGCATGGCTACACCTCC. Encoded protein: CASRGAGGHGYTS.

In this sample, this clonotype turned up many times. The chain joins TRBV20-1 to TRBJ2-7, with D possibly matching TRBD2 (7 bases). V dropped 3 bases and J dropped 6 bases, with 21 bases sitting between them. Germline CDR1 reads DFQATT; CDR2 reads SNEGSKA (reference sequence). The CDR3 loop spans 15 amino acids. In nucleotides, the CDR3 is TGCAGTGCTAGGGATAGGGGGAGGGCCTCCGGCGAGCAGTACTTC. Its translation: CSARDRGRASGEQYF.

The chain carries TRBV2 and TRBJ1-5; 7 bases fit TRBD1. V trimming: 9 bases; J trimming: 4 bases; junction bases outside the gene matches: 9. Germline V gene lookup returns CDR1 SNHLY and CDR2 FYNNEI. The CDR3 is 14 residues long. Written as DNA, the CDR3 is TGTGCCAGTTCGGACAGGTTGGGGAATCAGCCCCAGCATTTT. This gives the protein CASSDRLGNQPQHF.

In this sample, this clonotype turned up many times. The V gene is TRBV20-1, the J gene TRBJ2-3; tentative D call: TRBD2 (9 bases). The V gene lost 2 bases and the J gene lost 1 base, with 22 bases spanning the gap. Germline V CDR1 and CDR2: DFQATT, SNEGSKA (reference sequence). The CDR3 has 18 residues. CDR3 protein: CSARWRGGGGQGTDTQYF. The DNA for the CDR3 is TGCAGTGCTAGATGGCGGGGGGGAGGGGGACAGGGCACAGATACGCAGTATTTT.

This clonotype was seen once. The chain has TRBV12-3 or TRBV12-4 and TRBJ1-1, with 7 bases identical to TRBD1. V dropped 5 bases and J dropped 11; count of bases not matched to a gene: 14. The CDR3 has 14 amino acids. The CDR3 reads CASSGVSLAGGAFF. Written as DNA, the CDR3 is TGTGCCAGCAGTGGAGTTTCCCTGGCAGGGGGGGCTTTCTTT.

This clonotype was recorded at least ten times. The chain recombines TRBV19 with TRBJ1-2; TRBD1 aligns across 8 bases. V lost 8 bases, J lost 5 bases, and 4 bases stayed unmatched. This CDR3 has 12 residues. Per germline, CDR1 LNHDA and CDR2 SQIVND (reference sequence). CDR3 region: CASVGQGYGYTF. The CDR3 DNA reads as TGTGCCAGTGTTGGACAGGGTTATGGCTACACCTTC.